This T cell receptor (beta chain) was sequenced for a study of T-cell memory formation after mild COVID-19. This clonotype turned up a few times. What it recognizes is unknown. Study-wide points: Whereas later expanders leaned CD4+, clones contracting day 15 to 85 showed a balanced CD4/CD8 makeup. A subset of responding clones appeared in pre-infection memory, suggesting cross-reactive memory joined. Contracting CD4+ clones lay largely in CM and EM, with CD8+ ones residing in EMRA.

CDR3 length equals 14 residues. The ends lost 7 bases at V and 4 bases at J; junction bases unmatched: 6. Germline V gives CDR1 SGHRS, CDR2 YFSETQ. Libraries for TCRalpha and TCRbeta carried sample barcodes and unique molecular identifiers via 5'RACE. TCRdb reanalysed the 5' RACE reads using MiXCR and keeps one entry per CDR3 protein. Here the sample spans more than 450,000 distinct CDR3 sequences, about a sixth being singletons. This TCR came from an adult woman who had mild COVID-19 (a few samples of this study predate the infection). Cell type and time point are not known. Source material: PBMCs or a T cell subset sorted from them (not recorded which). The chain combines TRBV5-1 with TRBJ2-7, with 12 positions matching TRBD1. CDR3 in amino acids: CASHWGQGAYEQYF. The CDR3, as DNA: TGCGCCAGCCACTGGGGACAGGGGGCTTACGAGCAGTACTTC. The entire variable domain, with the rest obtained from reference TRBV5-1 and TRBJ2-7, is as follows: KAGVTQTPRYLIKTRGQQVTLSCSPISGHRSVSWYQQTPGQGLQFLFEYFSETQRNKGNFPGRFSGRQFSNSRSEMNVSTLELGDSALYLCASHWGQGAYEQYFGPGTRLTVT.